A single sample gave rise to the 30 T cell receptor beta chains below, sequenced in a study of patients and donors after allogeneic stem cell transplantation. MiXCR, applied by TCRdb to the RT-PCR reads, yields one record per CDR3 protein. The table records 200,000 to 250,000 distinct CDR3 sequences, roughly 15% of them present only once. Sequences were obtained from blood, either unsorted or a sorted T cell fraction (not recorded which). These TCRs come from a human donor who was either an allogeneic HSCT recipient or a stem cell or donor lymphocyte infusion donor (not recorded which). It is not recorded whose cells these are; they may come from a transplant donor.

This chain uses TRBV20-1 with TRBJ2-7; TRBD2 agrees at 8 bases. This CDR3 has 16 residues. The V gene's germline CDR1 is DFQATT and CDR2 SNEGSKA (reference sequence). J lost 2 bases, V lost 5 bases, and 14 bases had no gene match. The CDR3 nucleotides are TGCAGTGCTGAAGGTACTAGGACTAGCCAGACCTACGAGCAGTACTTC. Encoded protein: CSAEGTRTSQTYEQYF.

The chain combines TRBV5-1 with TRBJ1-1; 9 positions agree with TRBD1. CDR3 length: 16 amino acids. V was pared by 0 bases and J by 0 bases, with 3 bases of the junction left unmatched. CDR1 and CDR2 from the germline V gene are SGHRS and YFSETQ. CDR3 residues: CASSLGRDRVNTEAFF. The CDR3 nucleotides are TGCGCCAGCAGCTTGGGGAGGGACAGGGTGAACACTGAAGCTTTCTTT.

In DNA form, the CDR3 reads TGTGCCAGCAGTTTATACGGACCTAACACTGAAGCTTTCTTT. Amino acids: CASSLYGPNTEAFF. The chain links TRBV27 to TRBJ1-1; D not resolved. Looked up from germline, CDR1 is MNHEY and CDR2 is SMNVEV (reference sequence). The ends were cut back, 1 base at V and 2 bases at J, with 8 bases in the middle. CDR3 length: 14 amino acids.

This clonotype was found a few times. The CDR3 spells CAWSGTDTQYF. The CDR3 region has the DNA TGTGCCTGGAGCGGCACAGATACGCAGTATTTT. V and J are TRBV30 and TRBJ2-3; unclear D gene. The CDR3 is 11 amino acids. The V end was cut by 3 bases, the J end by 1 base, with 2 bases between. CDR1 and CDR2 (germline): GTSNPN, SVGIG (reference sequence).

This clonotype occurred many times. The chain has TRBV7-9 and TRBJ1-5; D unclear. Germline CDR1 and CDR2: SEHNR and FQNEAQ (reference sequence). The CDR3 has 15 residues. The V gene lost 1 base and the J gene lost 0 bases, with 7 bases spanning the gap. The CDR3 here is CASSLDLNSNQPQHF. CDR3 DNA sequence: TGTGCCAGCAGCTTAGACCTTAATAGCAATCAGCCCCAGCATTTT.

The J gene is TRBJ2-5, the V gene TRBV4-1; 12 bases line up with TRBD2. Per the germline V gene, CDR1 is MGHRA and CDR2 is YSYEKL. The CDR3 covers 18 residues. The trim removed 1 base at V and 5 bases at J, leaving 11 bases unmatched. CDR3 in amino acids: CASSQGGGVGLAGETQYF. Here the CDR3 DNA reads TGCGCCAGCAGCCAAGGGGGTGGGGTAGGACTAGCGGGGGAGACCCAGTACTTC.

The chain's CDR3 is CASSPGRYNSPLHF. Here the CDR3 DNA reads TGTGCCAGCAGCCCCGGACGGTATAATTCACCCCTCCACTTT. This chain connects TRBV12-3 or TRBV12-4 to TRBJ1-6; D not resolved. Trimming shortened V by 6 bases and J by 4 bases, and 10 bases separated the two germline ends. The CDR3 runs to 14 residues.

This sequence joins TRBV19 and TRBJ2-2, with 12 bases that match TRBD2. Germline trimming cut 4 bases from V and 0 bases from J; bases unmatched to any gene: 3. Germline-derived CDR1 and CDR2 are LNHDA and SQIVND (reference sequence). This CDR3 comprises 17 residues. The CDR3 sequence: CASSKGLAGTNTGELFF. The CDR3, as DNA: TGTGCCAGTAGTAAAGGACTAGCGGGAACGAACACCGGGGAGCTGTTTTTT. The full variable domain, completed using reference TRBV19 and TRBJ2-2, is DGGITQSPKYLFRKEGQNVTLSCEQNLNHDAMYWYRQDPGQGLRLIYYSQIVNDFQKGDIAEGYSVSREKKESFPLTVTSAQKNPTAFYLCASSKGLAGTNTGELFFGEGSRLTVL.

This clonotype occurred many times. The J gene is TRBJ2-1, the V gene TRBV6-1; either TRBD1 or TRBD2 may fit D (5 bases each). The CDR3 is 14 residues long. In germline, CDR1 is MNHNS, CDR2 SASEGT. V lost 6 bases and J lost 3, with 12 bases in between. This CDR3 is CASSSGTSYNEQFF. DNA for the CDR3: TGTGCCAGCAGCTCGGGGACGAGCTACAATGAGCAGTTCTTC.

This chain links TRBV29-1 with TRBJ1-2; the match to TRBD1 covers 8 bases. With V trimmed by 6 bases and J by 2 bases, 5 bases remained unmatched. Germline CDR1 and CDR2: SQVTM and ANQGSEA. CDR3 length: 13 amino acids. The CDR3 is CSVPWTGNYGYTF. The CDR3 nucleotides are TGCAGCGTCCCCTGGACAGGGAACTATGGCTACACCTTC.

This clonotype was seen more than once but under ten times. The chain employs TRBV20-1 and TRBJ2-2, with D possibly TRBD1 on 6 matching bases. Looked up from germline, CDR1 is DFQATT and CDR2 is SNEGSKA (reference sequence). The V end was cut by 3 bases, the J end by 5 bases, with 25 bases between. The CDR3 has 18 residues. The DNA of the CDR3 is TGCAGTGCTAGCGCTATACAGGGTTTCTCCCCTGGGACCGGGGAGCTGTTTTTT. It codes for CSASAIQGFSPGTGELFF.

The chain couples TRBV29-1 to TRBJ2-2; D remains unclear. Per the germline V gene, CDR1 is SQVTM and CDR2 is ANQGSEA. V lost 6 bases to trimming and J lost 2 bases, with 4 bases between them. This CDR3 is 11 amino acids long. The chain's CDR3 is CSVLNTGELFF. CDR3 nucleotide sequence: TGCAGCGTCCTCAACACCGGGGAGCTGTTTTTT.

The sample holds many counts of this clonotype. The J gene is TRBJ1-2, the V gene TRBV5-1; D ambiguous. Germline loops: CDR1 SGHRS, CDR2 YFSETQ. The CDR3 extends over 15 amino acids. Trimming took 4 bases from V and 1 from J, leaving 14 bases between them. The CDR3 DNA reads TGCGCCAGCAGCCCGTCGGGCGGACTTAACTATGGCTACACCTTC. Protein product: CASSPSGGLNYGYTF. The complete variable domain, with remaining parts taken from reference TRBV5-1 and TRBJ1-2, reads KAGVTQTPRYLIKTRGQQVTLSCSPISGHRSVSWYQQTPGQGLQFLFEYFSETQRNKGNFPGRFSGRQFSNSRSEMNVSTLELGDSALYLCASSPSGGLNYGYTFGSGTRLTVV.

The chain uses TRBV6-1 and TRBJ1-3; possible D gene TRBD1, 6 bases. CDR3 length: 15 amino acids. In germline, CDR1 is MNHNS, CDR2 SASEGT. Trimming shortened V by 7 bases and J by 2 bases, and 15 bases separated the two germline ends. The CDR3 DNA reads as TGTGCCAGCACATCCCCAGGGGACCCTGGAAACACCATATATTTT. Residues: CASTSPGDPGNTIYF.

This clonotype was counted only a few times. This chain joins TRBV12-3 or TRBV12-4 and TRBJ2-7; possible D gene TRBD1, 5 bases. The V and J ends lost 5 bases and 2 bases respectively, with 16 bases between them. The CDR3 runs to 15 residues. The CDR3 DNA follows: TGTGCCAGCAGTAAAACCCCGATGGGGCCCTACGAGCAGTACTTC. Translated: CASSKTPMGPYEQYF.

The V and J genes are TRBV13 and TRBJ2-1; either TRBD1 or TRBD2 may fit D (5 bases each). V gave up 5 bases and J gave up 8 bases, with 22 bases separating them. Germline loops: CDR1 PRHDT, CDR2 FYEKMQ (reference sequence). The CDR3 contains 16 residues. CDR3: CASSPIRVSLSDEQFF. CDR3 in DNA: TGTGCCAGCAGCCCGATCAGGGTGTCCCTTAGCGATGAGCAGTTCTTC. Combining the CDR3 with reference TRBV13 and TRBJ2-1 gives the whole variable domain AAGVIQSPRHLIKEKRETATLKCYPIPRHDTVYWYQQGPGQDPQFLISFYEKMQSDKGSIPDRFSAQQFSDYHSELNMSSLELGDSALYFCASSPIRVSLSDEQFFGPGTRLTVL.

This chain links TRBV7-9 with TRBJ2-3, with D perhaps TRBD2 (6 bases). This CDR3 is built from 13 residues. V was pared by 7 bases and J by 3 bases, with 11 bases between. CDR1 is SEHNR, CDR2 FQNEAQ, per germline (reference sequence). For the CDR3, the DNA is TGTGCCAGCACGGAGGGCTGGACAGATACGCAGTATTTT. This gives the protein CASTEGWTDTQYF.

The CDR3, as DNA: TGTGCCAGCAGCCTAGAACCCGGGGAGCTGTTTTTT. It is translated as CASSLEPGELFF. V gene TRBV3-1 combines with J gene TRBJ2-2, with D hard to call. V gave up 4 bases and J gave up 6 bases, with 6 bases separating them. Germline assignment: CDR1 LGHDT and CDR2 YNNKEL (reference sequence). This CDR3 region has 12 residues.

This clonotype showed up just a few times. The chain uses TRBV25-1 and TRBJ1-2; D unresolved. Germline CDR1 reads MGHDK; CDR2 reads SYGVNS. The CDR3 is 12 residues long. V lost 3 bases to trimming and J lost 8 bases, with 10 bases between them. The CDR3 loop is CASSDLNMGYTF. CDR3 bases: TGTGCCAGCAGTGATCTCAATATGGGCTACACCTTC.

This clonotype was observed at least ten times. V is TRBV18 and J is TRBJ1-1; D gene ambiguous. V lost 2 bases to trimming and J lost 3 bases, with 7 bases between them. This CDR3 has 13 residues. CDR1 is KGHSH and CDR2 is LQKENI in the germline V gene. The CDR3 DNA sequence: TGTGCCAGCTCACCAAACAGATACACTGAAGCTTTCTTT. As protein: CASSPNRYTEAFF.

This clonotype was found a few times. The DNA of the CDR3 is TGCAGTGCTTGGTTAGCGGGGCTCACAGATACGCAGTATTTT. Translating gives CSAWLAGLTDTQYF. The gene calls are TRBV20-1 and TRBJ2-3; the match to TRBD2 covers 8 bases. J gave up 2 bases and V 5 bases, and 6 bases lay outside the gene matches. There are 14 residues in the CDR3. In germline, CDR1 is DFQATT, CDR2 SNEGSKA (reference sequence).

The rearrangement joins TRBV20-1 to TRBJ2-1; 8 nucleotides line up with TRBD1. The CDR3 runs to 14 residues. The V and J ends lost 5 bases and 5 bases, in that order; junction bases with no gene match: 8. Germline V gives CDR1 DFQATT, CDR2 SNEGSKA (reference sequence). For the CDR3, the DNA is TGCAGTGCTCTCCGGCAGGGGGCGAACAATGAGCAGTTCTTC. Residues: CSALRQGANNEQFF.

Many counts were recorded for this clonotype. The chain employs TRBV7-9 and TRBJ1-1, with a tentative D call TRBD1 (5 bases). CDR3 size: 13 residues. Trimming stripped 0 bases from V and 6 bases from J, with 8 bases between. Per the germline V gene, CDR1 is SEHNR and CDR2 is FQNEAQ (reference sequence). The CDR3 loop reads CASSLAGGAEAFF. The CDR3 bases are TGTGCCAGCAGCTTAGCGGGAGGGGCTGAAGCTTTCTTT.

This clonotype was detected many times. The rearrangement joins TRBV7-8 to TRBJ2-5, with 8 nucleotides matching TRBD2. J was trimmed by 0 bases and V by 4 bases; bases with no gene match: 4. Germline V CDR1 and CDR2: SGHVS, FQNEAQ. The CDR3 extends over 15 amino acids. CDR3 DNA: TGTGCCAGCAGCTCGACCGGGGGGGACCAAGAGACCCAGTACTTC. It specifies CASSSTGGDQETQYF.

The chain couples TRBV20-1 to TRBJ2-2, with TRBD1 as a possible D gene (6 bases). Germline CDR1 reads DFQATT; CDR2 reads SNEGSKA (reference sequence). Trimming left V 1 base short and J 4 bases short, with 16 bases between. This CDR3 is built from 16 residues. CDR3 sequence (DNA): TGCAGTGCTAGAGTAAGCGGCAGGGGTTCCACCGGGGAGCTGTTTTTT. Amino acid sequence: CSARVSGRGSTGELFF.

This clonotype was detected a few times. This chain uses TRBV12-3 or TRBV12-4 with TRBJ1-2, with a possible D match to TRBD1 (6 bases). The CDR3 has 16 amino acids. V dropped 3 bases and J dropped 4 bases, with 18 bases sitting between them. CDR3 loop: CASSLRGPSIGYGYTF. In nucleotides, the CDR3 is TGTGCCAGCAGTTTGCGGGGGCCCAGTATAGGCTATGGCTACACCTTC.

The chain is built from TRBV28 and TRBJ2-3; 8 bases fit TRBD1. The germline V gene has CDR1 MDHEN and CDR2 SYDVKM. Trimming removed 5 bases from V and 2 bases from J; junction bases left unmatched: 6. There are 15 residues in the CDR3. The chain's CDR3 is CASSPGGQDTDTQYF. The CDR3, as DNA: TGTGCCAGCAGTCCCGGGGGACAGGACACAGATACGCAGTATTTT.

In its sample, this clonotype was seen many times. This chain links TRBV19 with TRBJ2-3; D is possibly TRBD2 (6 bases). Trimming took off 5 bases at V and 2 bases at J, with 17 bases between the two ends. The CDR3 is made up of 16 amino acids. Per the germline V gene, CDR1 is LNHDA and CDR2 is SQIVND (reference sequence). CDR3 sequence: CASSSSATQNTDTQYF. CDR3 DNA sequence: TGTGCCAGTAGTTCTAGCGCGACACAAAACACAGATACGCAGTATTTT.

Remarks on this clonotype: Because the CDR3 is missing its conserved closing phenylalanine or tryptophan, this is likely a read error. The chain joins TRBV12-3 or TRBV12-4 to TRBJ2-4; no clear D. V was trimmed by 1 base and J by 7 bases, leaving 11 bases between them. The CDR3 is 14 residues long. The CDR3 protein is CASSLVKGRNIQYC. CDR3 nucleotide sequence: TGTGCCAGCAGTTTAGTAAAAGGGCGGAACATTCAGTACTGC.

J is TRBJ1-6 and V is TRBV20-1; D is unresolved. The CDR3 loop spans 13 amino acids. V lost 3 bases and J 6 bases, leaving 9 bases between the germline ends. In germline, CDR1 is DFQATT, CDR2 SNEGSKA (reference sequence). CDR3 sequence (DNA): TGCAGTGCTAGTGCTCGGATTAATTCACCCCTCCACTTT. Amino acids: CSASARINSPLHF.